Included here is one T cell receptor (beta chain) sequence, with context. Its cognate antigen is unknown. The CDR3 has 16 residues. The ends lost 10 bases at V and 4 bases at J; junction bases unmatched: 14. Germline CDR1 and CDR2: LNHDA and SQIVND (reference sequence). The data were obtained in a study of cytomegalovirus exposure and HLA in healthy donors. Study summary: Genetic ancestry analysis placed around 76% of the 350 to 500 donors that were genotyped in the Caucasian-associated cluster.

Study-wide points: Follow-up analysis seemed to connect common viral pathogens with several of the most significant clusters identified. The study flagged approximately 180 TCR beta chains as cytomegalovirus-associated.

PCR employed 60 Vbeta and 13 Jbeta primers. Profiling relied on immunoSEQ multiplex PCR, and the TCRdb table lists in-frame clones only, not all of them. In the table there are about 120,000 clones, around four fifths of which are singletons. The J gene is TRBJ2-1, the V gene TRBV19, with 9 bases identical to TRBD2. Sequenced sample: PBMCs. This sequence was found in a young man in good health and CMV-seropositive. In nucleotides, the CDR3 is TGTGCCACAGCGCCACTTAGCGGGGGCTTATACAATGAGCAGTTCTTC. Residues: CATAPLSGGLYNEQFF.